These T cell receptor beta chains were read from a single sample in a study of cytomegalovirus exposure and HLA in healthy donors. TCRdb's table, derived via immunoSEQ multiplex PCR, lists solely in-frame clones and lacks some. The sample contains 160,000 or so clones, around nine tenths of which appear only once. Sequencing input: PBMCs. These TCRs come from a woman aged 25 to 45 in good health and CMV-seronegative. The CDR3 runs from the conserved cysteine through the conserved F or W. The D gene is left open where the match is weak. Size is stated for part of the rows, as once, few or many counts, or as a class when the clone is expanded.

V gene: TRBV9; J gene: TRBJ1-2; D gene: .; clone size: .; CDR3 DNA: TGTGCCAGCAGCGTAGTAGGCAGGTGCCCCTATGGCTACACCTTC; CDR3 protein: CASSVVGRCPYGYTF
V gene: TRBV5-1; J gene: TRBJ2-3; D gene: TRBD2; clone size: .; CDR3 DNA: TGCGCCAGCAGCTTGGCCTTCACGGGAGGATGGGGTAGGACAGATACGCAGTATTTT; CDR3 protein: CASSLAFTGGWGRTDTQYF
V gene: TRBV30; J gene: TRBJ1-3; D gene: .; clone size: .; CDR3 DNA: TGTGCCTGGAGTGTACTGGAGGGTGGGACCATATATTTT; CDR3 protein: CAWSVLEGGTIYF
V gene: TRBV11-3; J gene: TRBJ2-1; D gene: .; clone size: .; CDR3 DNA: TGTGCCAGCAGCTTAGACCTGGGACATTTTACTCCCTACAATGAGCAGTTCTTC; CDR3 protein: CASSLDLGHFTPYNEQFF
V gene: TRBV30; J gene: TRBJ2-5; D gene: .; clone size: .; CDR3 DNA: TGTGCCTGGATTCCCTGGGGGCTGGAACAAGAGACCCAGTACTTC; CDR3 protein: CAWIPWGLEQETQYF
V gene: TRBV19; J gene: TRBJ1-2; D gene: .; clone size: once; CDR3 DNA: TGTGCCAGTAGTATTATTGCTCAGGCGGGGTCGGCTTATGGCTACACCTTC; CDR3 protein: CASSIIAQAGSAYGYTF
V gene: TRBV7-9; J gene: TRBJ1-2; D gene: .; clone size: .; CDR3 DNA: TGTGCCAGCAGCTTATCGGTCCCGAACTATGGCTACACCTTC; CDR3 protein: CASSLSVPNYGYTF
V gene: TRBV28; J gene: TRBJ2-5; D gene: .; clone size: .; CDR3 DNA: TGTGCCAGCAGAAACAGGGAGGGGGAGACCCAGTACTTC; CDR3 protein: CASRNREGETQYF
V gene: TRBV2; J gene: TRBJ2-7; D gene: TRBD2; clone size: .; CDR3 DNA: TGTGCCAGCAGCGTTACTAGCGGGTCTTCCTACGAGCAGTACTTC; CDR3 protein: CASSVTSGSSYEQYF
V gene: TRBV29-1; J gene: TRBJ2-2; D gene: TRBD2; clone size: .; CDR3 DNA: TGCAGCGCGACTAGCGGGCTCACCGGGGAGCTGTTTTTT; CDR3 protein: CSATSGLTGELFF
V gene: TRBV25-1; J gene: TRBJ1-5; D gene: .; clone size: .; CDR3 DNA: TGTGCCAGCAGTGAATACGACGGAGACAATCAGCCCCAGCATTTT; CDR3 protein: CASSEYDGDNQPQHF
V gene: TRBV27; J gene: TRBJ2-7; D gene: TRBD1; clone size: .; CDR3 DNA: TGTGCCAGCAGTAGGACAGGCCTCCCCTACGAGCAGTACTTC; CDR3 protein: CASSRTGLPYEQYF
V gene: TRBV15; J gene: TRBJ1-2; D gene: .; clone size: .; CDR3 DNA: TGTGCCACCAGCAGAGAAAAGGGGTCACCTGGCTATGGCTACACCTTC; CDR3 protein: CATSREKGSPGYGYTF
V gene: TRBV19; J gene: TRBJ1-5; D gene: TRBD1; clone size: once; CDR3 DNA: TGTGCCAGTAGTATAGACGGGACAGGGGGGAATCAGCCCCAGCATTTT; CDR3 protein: CASSIDGTGGNQPQHF
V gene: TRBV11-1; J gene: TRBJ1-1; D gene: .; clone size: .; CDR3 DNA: TGTGCCAGCAGCTTAGCGTTTCCAGGCCCCGAAGCTTTCTTT; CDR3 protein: CASSLAFPGPEAFF
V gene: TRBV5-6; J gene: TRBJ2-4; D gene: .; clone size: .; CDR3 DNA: TGTGCCAGCAGCGCGTACAGGGTCCCGGGAGGAGCCAAAAACATTCAGTACTTC; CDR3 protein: CASSAYRVPGGAKNIQYF
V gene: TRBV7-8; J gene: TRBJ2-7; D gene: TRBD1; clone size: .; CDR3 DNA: TGTGCCAGCAGCCGCAACGGACAGGGAGCCTTCTACGAGCAGTACTTC; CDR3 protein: CASSRNGQGAFYEQYF
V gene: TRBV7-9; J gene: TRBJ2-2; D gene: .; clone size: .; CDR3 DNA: TGTGCCAGCAGCCCTCTGTGGACGGGGACGAACACCGGGGAGCTGTTTTTT; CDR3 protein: CASSPLWTGTNTGELFF
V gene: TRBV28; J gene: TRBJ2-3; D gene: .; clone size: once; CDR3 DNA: TGTGCCAGCAGTCCCATTGGCCTCACAGATACGCAGTATTTT; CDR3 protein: CASSPIGLTDTQYF
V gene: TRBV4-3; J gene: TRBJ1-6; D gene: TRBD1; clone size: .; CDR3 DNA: TGCGCCAGCAGTCGCGACAGGGAAAATTCACCCCTCCACTTT; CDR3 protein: CASSRDRENSPLHF
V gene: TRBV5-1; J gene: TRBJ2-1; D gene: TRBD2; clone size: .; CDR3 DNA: TGCGCCAGCAGCCACGGTGGACTAGCGGGCTCGATCAGTGAGCAGTTCTTC; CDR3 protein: CASSHGGLAGSISEQFF
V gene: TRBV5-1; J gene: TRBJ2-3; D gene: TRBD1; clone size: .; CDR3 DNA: TGCGCCAGCAGCTTGGGGGACAGGAACACAGATACGCAGTATTTT; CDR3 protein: CASSLGDRNTDTQYF
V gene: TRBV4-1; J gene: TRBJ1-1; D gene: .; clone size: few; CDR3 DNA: TGCGCCAGCAGCCATCCCGTGACTACCCTAACTGAAGCTTTCTTT; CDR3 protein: CASSHPVTTLTEAFF
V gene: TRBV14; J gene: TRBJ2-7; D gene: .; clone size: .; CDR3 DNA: TGTGCCAGCAGCCAAGATATTTCCTACGAGCAGTACTTC; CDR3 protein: CASSQDISYEQYF
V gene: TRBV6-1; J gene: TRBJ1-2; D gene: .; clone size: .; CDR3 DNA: TGTGCCAGCAGGACAGGCCGAAACTATGGCTACACCTTC; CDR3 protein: CASRTGRNYGYTF
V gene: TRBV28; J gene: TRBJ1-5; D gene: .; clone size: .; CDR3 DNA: TGTGCCAGCAGTTTTCGATCCCCTCGGAGACCCCAGCATTTT; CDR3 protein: CASSFRSPRRPQHF
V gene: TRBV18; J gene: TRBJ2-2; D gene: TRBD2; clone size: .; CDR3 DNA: TGTGCCAGCTCACCAGACAGCGGGGGGTACACCGGGGAGCTGTTTTTT; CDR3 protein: CASSPDSGGYTGELFF
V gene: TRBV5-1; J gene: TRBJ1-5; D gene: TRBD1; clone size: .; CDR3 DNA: TGCGCCAGCAGCTTGGGGGGGGACAGGGTAGAAAATCAGCCCCAGCATTTT; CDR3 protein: CASSLGGDRVENQPQHF
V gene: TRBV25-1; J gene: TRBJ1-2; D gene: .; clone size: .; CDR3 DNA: TGTGCCAGCAGGTTAGGGAGTCGGGGCTACACCTTC; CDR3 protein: CASRLGSRGYTF
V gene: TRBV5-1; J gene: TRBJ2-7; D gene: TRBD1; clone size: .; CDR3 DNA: TGCGCCAGCAGCCCTGGTACAGGGGCCCTCTACGAGCAGTACTTC; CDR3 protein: CASSPGTGALYEQYF
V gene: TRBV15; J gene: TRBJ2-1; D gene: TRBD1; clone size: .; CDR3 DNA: TGTGCCACCAGCAGAGCTCGGGACAGCAAACATTGGCAGTTCTTC; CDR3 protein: CATSRARDSKHWQFF
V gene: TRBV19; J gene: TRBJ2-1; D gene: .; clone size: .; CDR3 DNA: TGTGCCAGTAGTAGGGCAGTGAGCAATGAGCAGTTCTTC; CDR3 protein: CASSRAVSNEQFF
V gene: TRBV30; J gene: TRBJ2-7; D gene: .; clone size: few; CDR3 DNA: TGTGCCTGGAGTGATGGAGCATTATACGAGCAGTACTTC; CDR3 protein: CAWSDGALYEQYF
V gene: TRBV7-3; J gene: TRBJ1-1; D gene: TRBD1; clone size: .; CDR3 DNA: TGTGCCAGCCGCTACTTAGTCACAAACAGGGGCGTGAACACTGAAGCTTTCTTT; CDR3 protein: CASRYLVTNRGVNTEAFF
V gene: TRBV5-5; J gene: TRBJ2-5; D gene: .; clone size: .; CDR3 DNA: TGTGCCAGCAGCGTGATTCAACTCCAAGAGACCCAGTACTTC; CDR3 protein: CASSVIQLQETQYF
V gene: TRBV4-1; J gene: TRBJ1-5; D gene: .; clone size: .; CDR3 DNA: TGCGCCAGCAGCCAAGTTCCAGGAGGGGATCAGCCCCAGCATTTT; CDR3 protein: CASSQVPGGDQPQHF
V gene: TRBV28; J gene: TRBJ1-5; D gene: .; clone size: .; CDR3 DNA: TGTGCCAGCACCCAGGACAGCACCAATCAGCCCCAGCATTTT; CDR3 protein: CASTQDSTNQPQHF